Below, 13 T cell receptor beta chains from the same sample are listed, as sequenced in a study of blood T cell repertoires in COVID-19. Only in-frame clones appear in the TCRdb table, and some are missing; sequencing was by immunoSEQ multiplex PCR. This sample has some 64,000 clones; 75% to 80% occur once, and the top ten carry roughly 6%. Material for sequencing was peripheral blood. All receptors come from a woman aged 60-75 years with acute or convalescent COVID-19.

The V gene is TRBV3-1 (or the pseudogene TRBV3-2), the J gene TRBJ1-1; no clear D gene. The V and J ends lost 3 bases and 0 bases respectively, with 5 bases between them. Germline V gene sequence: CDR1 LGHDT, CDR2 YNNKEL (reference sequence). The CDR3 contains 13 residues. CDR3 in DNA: TGTGCCAGCAGCCATTTATTGAACACTGAAGCTTTCTTT. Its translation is CASSHLLNTEAFF.

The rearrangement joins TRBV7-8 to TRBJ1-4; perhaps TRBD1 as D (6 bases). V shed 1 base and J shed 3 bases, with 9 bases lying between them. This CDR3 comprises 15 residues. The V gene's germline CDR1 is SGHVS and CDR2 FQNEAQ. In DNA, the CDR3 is TGTGCCAGCAGCTTAGGGGGGCGGGCTAATGAAAAACTGTTTTTT. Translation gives CASSLGGRANEKLFF.

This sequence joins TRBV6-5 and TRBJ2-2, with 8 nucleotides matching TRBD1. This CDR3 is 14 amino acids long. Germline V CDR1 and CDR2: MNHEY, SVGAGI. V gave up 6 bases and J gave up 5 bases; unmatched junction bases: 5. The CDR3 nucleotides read TGTGCCAGCAGCGCGACAGGGGTTACCGGGGAGCTGTTTTTT. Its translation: CASSATGVTGELFF.

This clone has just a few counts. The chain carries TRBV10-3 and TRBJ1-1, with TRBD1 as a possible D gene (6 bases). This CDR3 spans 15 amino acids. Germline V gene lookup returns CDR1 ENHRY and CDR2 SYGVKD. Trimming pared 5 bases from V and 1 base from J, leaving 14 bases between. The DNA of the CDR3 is TGTGCCATCAGTAAGAACAGGGATTCGAACACTGAAGCTTTCTTT. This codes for CAISKNRDSNTEAFF.

The CDR3 nucleotides are TGTGCCACCAGCAGTGTTAATCTGGACTACCCCCTCGGTCAGCAGTTCTTC. Amino acids: CATSSVNLDYPLGQQFF. The rearrangement uses TRBV15 and TRBJ2-1, with a weak D call TRBD2 (6 bases). The CDR3 extends over 17 amino acids. Per the germline V gene, CDR1 is LNHNV and CDR2 is YYDKDF (reference sequence). V was pared by 3 bases and J by 11 bases, with 26 bases between.

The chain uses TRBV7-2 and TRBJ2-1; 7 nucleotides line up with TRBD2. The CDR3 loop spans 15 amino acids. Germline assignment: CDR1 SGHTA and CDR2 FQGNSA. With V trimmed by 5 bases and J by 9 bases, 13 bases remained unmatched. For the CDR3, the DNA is TGTGCCAGCAGCCCATCCGGGGGGACCGGATTTGAGCAGTTCTTC. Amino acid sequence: CASSPSGGTGFEQFF.

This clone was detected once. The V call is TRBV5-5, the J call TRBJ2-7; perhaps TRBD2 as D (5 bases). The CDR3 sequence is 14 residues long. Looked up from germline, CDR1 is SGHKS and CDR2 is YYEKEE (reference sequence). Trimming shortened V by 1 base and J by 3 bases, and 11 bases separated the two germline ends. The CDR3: CASSLSGLIYEQYF. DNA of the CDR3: TGTGCCAGCAGCTTGTCCGGACTGATCTACGAGCAGTACTTC.

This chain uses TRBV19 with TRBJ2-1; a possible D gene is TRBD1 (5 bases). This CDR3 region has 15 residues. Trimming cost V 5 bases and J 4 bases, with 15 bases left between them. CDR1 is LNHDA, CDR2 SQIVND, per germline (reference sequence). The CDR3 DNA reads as TGTGCCAGTAGTGACCGTTGGGGCCGGTACAATGAGCAGTTCTTC. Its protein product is CASSDRWGRYNEQFF.

The CDR3 nucleotides read TGTGCCAGCAGCTTAACAGTTGGAGATACGCAGTATTTT. As protein: CASSLTVGDTQYF. The V call is TRBV5-6, the J call TRBJ2-3; D is unresolved. Germline CDR1 and CDR2: SGHDT and YYEEEE. V shed 2 bases and J shed 5 bases, with 9 bases lying between them. The CDR3 totals 13 residues.

As DNA, the CDR3 is TGTGCCAGCAGTGGAGGATTCGGGGAGACCCAGTACTTC. It codes for CASSGGFGETQYF. This chain links TRBV25-1 with TRBJ2-5; D gene uncertain. With 4 bases removed from V and 5 bases from J, the gap between germline ends came to 11 bases. Germline CDR1 reads MGHDK; CDR2 reads SYGVNS. The CDR3 runs 13 residues.

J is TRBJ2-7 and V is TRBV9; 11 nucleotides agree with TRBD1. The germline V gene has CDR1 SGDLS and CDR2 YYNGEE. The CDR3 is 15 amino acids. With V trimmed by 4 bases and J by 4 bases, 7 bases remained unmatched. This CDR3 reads CASSPRTGGVYEQYF. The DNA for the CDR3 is TGTGCCAGCAGCCCAAGGACAGGGGGCGTATACGAGCAGTACTTC.

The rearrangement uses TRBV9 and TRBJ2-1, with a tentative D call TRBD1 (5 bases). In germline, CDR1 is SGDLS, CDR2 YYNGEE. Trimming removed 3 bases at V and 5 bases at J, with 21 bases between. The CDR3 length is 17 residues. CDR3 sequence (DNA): TGTGCCAGCAGCGGGTCAGTCGACAGTGGATACGACAATGAGCAGTTCTTC. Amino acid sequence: CASSGSVDSGYDNEQFF.

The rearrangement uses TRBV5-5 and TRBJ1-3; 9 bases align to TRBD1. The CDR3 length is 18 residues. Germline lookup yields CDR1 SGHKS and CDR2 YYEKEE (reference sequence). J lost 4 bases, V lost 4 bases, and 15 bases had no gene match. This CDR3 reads CASSARPGQGGSGNTIYF. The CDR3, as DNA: TGTGCCAGCAGCGCCCGTCCGGGACAGGGAGGGTCAGGAAACACCATATATTTT.